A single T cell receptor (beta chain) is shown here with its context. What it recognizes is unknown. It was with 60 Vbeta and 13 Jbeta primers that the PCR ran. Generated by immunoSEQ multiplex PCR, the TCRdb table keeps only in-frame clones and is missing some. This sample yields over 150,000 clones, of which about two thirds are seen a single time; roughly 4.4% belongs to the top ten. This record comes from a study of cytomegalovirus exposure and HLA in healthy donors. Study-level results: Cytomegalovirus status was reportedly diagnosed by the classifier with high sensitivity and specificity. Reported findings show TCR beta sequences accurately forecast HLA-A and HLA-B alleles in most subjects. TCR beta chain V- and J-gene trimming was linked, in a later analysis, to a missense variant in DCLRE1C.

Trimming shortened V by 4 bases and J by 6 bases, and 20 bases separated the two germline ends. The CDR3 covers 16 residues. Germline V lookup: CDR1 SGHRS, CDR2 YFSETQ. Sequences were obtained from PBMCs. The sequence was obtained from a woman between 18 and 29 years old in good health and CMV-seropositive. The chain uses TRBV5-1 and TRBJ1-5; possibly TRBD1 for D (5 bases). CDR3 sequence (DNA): TGCGCCAGCAGCCCGACGGCCCAGGGTATGGGTCAGCCCCAGCATTTT. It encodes CASSPTAQGMGQPQHF.